One and the same sample provided the 27 T cell receptor beta chains below, sequenced in a study of blood T cell repertoires in COVID-19. Here immunoSEQ multiplex PCR was the method, and the copy in TCRdb shows in-frame clones only, minus some. The repertoire includes roughly 90,000 clones, around three quarters of them detected once, and 10% sits in the top ten. Sequencing was done on a sample of peripheral blood. These receptor sequences come from an older woman with acute or convalescent COVID-19.

DNA for the CDR3: TGTGCCAGCAGTTACCAGACAGGGAATAATTCACCCCTCCACTTT. Translated, it gives CASSYQTGNNSPLHF. This chain connects TRBV6-2 or TRBV6-3 to TRBJ1-6; 7 bases line up with TRBD1. Trimming removed 2 bases from V and 5 bases from J; junction bases left unmatched: 3. Germline V gene sequence: CDR1 MNHEY, CDR2 SVGEGT. CDR3 length equals 15 residues.

The V and J genes are TRBV29-1 and TRBJ2-1; TRBD2 matches at 10 bases. V lost 5 bases, J lost 0 bases, and 10 bases stayed unmatched. Germline assignment: CDR1 SQVTM and CDR2 ANQGSEA. This CDR3 contains 17 residues. The DNA for the CDR3 is TGCAGCGTTAGCGGGAGGGCCGATGGGGGCTCCTACAATGAGCAGTTCTTC. Its translation is CSVSGRADGGSYNEQFF.

The genes are TRBV5-8 and TRBJ2-7; 9 bases align to TRBD1. Losses at the gene ends were 4 bases for V and 1 base for J; bases not matched to a gene: 6. There are 15 residues in the CDR3. The germline V gene encodes CDR1 SGHTS and CDR2 YDEGEE. CDR3 residues: CASSHRGPKSYEQYF. CDR3 sequence (DNA): TGTGCCAGCAGCCACAGGGGGCCTAAATCCTACGAGCAGTACTTC.

The chain recombines TRBV2 with TRBJ1-4; 7 bases are shared with TRBD1. CDR3 size: 15 residues. Trimming removed 2 bases from V and 7 bases from J; junction bases left unmatched: 7. The V gene's germline CDR1 is SNHLY and CDR2 FYNNEI. In DNA, the CDR3 is TGTGCCAGCAGTGAACGGCAGGGGGTGGGTGAAAAACTGTTTTTT. Its protein product is CASSERQGVGEKLFF.

As for this clone: Other DNA sequences within the sample encode an identical CDR3. The CDR3 is CASSEGTGGDTEAFF. In DNA form, the CDR3 reads TGTGCCAGCAGTGAGGGGACAGGGGGCGATACTGAAGCTTTCTTT. V gene TRBV6-1 combines with J gene TRBJ1-1; 12 nucleotides line up with TRBD1. Germline assignment: CDR1 MNHNS and CDR2 SASEGT. After removal of 3 bases from V and 5 bases from J, the junction contained 4 bases not matched to a gene. The CDR3 is 15 residues long.

J is TRBJ1-2 and V is TRBV27, with 9 bases fitting TRBD1. The V gene's germline CDR1 is MNHEY and CDR2 SMNVEV (reference sequence). The CDR3 contains 18 residues. Trimming cost V 0 bases and J 0 bases; bases outside gene matches: 8. In DNA, the CDR3 is TGTGCCAGCAGTTTATCGGGCCCTTGGGACAGGGCTAACTATGGCTACACCTTC. It translates to CASSLSGPWDRANYGYTF.

The rearrangement links TRBV19 to TRBJ1-6; 7 bases fit TRBD1. The CDR3 loop spans 14 amino acids. Germline-derived CDR1 and CDR2 are LNHDA and SQIVND (reference sequence). After removal of 6 bases from V and 7 bases from J, the junction contained 6 bases not matched to a gene. The CDR3 sequence is CASSTGTENSPLHF. The CDR3 region has the DNA TGTGCCAGTAGCACCGGGACAGAAAATTCACCCCTCCACTTT.

J is TRBJ2-2 and V is TRBV5-4; TRBD2 is a possible D gene (5 bases). Germline assignment: CDR1 SGHNT and CDR2 YYREEE (reference sequence). The ends were cut back, 0 bases at V and 3 bases at J, with 12 bases in the middle. The CDR3 has 16 amino acids. The CDR3 loop is CASSLGLRADTGELFF. In DNA form, the CDR3 reads TGTGCCAGCAGCTTGGGTTTGAGGGCGGACACCGGGGAGCTGTTTTTT.

The V and J genes are TRBV19 and TRBJ1-5, with 10 bases aligning to TRBD1. The CDR3 is 17 amino acids. The ends lost 3 bases at V and 0 bases at J; junction bases unmatched: 5. Germline V gene sequence: CDR1 LNHDA, CDR2 SQIVND (reference sequence). CDR3 protein: CASSIRTGGNSNQPQHF. DNA of the CDR3: TGTGCCAGTAGTATCCGGACAGGGGGGAATAGCAATCAGCCCCAGCATTTT.

The gene calls are TRBV10-3 and TRBJ2-2; 10 bases are a match to TRBD2. Germline-derived CDR1 and CDR2 are ENHRY and SYGVKD. CDR3 size: 16 residues. Germline trimming cut 7 bases from V and 6 bases from J; bases unmatched to any gene: 11. CDR3 residues: CAITSGRASSAGELFF. Written as DNA, the CDR3 is TGTGCCATCACGAGCGGGAGGGCCTCAAGCGCCGGGGAGCTGTTTTTT.

This clone was counted a single time. The gene calls are TRBV2 and TRBJ2-7; TRBD1 aligns across 9 bases. The CDR3 loop spans 14 amino acids. Unmatched junction bases numbered 8, after V lost 6 bases and J lost 5 bases. CDR1 and CDR2 from the germline V gene are SNHLY and FYNNEI. The CDR3 DNA is TGTGCCAGCAGAGCCCCCGGGACAGGGAACGAGCAGTACTTC. Its protein is CASRAPGTGNEQYF.

The chain couples TRBV15 to TRBJ1-2; perhaps TRBD1 as D (6 bases). CDR3 length equals 13 residues. With 3 bases removed from V and 2 bases from J, the gap between germline ends came to 7 bases. CDR1 is LNHNV, CDR2 YYDKDF, per germline (reference sequence). DNA for the CDR3: TGTGCCACCAGCAGCGACAGGAACTATGGCTACACCTTC. Translated, it gives CATSSDRNYGYTF.

The J gene is TRBJ2-3, the V gene TRBV2; 12 positions match TRBD2. CDR1 and CDR2 from the germline V gene are SNHLY and FYNNEI. The CDR3 sequence is 16 residues long. V lost 6 bases to trimming and J lost 2 bases; unmatched junction nucleotides: 6. Written as DNA, the CDR3 is TGTGCCAGCAGGCTGCTAGCGGGAGGGTACACAGATACGCAGTATTTT. This sequence encodes CASRLLAGGYTDTQYF.

V usage is TRBV18 and J usage is TRBJ1-4; TRBD1 agrees at 7 bases. This CDR3 region has 18 residues. Germline lookup yields CDR1 KGHSH and CDR2 LQKENI. V dropped 0 bases and J dropped 5; count of bases not matched to a gene: 12. The CDR3 region has the DNA TGTGCCAGCTCACCACCGACGCAGACAGGGAAGAAGAATGAAAAACTGTTTTTT. The encoded protein is CASSPPTQTGKKNEKLFF.

The chain carries TRBV27 and TRBJ2-3; 14 positions match TRBD2. The CDR3 has 17 amino acids. V shed 2 bases and J 5 bases; nucleotides not matched to a gene: 6. Germline loops: CDR1 MNHEY, CDR2 SMNVEV (reference sequence). In DNA form, the CDR3 reads TGTGCCAGCAGTTTAGGCGGGACTAGCGGGAGAAAAGATACGCAGTATTTT. As protein: CASSLGGTSGRKDTQYF.

The chain combines TRBV6-5 with TRBJ1-1, with 8 bases matching TRBD1. The length of the CDR3 is 16 residues. Germline assignment: CDR1 MNHEY and CDR2 SVGAGI. Trimming cost V 2 bases and J 4 bases; bases outside gene matches: 9. Here the CDR3 reads CASSYGTGPMVTEAFF. The DNA of the CDR3 is TGTGCCAGCAGTTACGGGACAGGCCCCATGGTCACTGAAGCTTTCTTT.

J is TRBJ2-1 and V is TRBV6-1, with 8 bases identical to TRBD2. Germline V gene lookup returns CDR1 MNHNS and CDR2 SASEGT. V shed 4 bases and J 4 bases; nucleotides not matched to a gene: 9. The CDR3 consists of 16 residues. DNA for the CDR3: TGTGCCAGCAGTGCCCCAGTAGCGGGACAATACAATGAGCAGTTCTTC. Translating gives CASSAPVAGQYNEQFF.

The genes are TRBV12-3 or TRBV12-4 and TRBJ1-4; D is possibly TRBD1 (5 bases). The CDR3 has 13 residues. The V and J ends lost 7 bases and 10 bases respectively, with 16 bases between them. The CDR3 nucleotides read TGTGCCAGCATGGGGATCGGGGGGGGAAAACTGTTTTTT. This translates into CASMGIGGGKLFF.

The sample holds one count of this clone. The chain joins TRBV5-8 to TRBJ2-1, with TRBD2 identical over 11 bases. CDR1 and CDR2 from the germline V gene are SGHTS and YDEGEE. The length of the CDR3 is 17 residues. Germline trimming cut 1 base from V and 7 bases from J; bases unmatched to any gene: 10. The CDR3 loop is CASSLLPSGGRLNEQFF. The CDR3 DNA reads TGTGCCAGCAGCTTGTTGCCTAGCGGGGGGAGGCTTAATGAGCAGTTCTTC. The full variable domain, with the rest looked up from reference TRBV5-8 and TRBJ2-1, is EAGVTQSPTHLIKTRGQQATLRCSPISGHTSVYWYQQALGLGLQFLLWYDEGEERNRGNFPPRFSGRQFPNYSSELNVNALELEDSALYLCASSLLPSGGRLNEQFFGPGTRLTVL.

CDR3 DNA: TGTGCCAGCAGCGCTCCCTCATATCGAACATTACAGACAGGGGCTAGCACAGATACGCAGTATTTT. Translating gives CASSAPSYRTLQTGASTDTQYF. The genes are TRBV9 and TRBJ2-3, with TRBD1 matching 8 bases. Trimming removed 3 bases from V and 0 bases from J; junction bases left unmatched: 24. This CDR3 has 22 residues. Germline CDR1 SGDLS, CDR2 YYNGEE.

V usage is TRBV19 and J usage is TRBJ1-5, with D maybe TRBD1 (6 bases). Per germline, CDR1 LNHDA and CDR2 SQIVND (reference sequence). This CDR3 region has 13 residues. Trimming removed 5 bases at V and 9 bases at J, with 14 bases between. The CDR3 DNA reads TGTGCCAGTAGTGAGGGGGTCCCAGGGCCCCAGCATTTT. Its protein product is CASSEGVPGPQHF.

The gene calls are TRBV5-4 and TRBJ2-3; 14 bases align to TRBD2. The germline CDR1 and CDR2 sequences are SGHNT and YYREEE (reference sequence). V shed 3 bases, J shed 7 bases, and the junction held 10 bases outside the gene matches. The CDR3 is made up of 17 amino acids. The chain's CDR3 is CASSSPGLAGAGNTQYF. The CDR3 coding sequence is TGTGCCAGCAGCTCGCCGGGACTAGCGGGAGCCGGGAATACGCAGTATTTT.

The J gene is TRBJ2-2, the V gene TRBV4-3; possibly TRBD1 for D (5 bases). The CDR3 runs 15 residues. With 0 bases removed from V and 0 bases from J, the gap between germline ends came to 5 bases. Germline CDR1 is LGHNA and CDR2 is YSLEER. The CDR3 DNA is TGCGCCAGCAGCCAAGACAGGGCGAACACCGGGGAGCTGTTTTTT. Translated: CASSQDRANTGELFF.

The rearrangement links TRBV2 to TRBJ1-4; D might be TRBD1 (5 bases). This CDR3 spans 15 amino acids. Germline V gene lookup returns CDR1 SNHLY and CDR2 FYNNEI. V gave up 6 bases and J gave up 5 bases, with 16 bases separating them. Written as DNA, the CDR3 is TGTGCCAGCAGCCCAAGCGGGGGAGGGAATGAAAAACTGTTTTTT. This translates into CASSPSGGGNEKLFF.

This sequence joins TRBV4-3 and TRBJ1-4; D possibly corresponds to TRBD1 (5 bases). CDR3 size: 15 residues. V shed 0 bases and J shed 7 bases, with 12 bases lying between them. Germline loops: CDR1 LGHNA, CDR2 YSLEER. The CDR3 sequence: CASSQDLVGGEKLFF. Here the CDR3 DNA reads TGCGCCAGCAGCCAAGATCTGGTCGGGGGTGAAAAACTGTTTTTT.

The rearrangement links TRBV5-1 to TRBJ1-1; 7 positions agree with TRBD1. The CDR3 extends over 15 amino acids. Germline lookup yields CDR1 SGHRS and CDR2 YFSETQ. Trimming took 5 bases from V and 9 from J; bases not matched to a gene: 16. CDR3 bases: TGCGCCAGCAGTAATCGGACAGGAGGAACACTGAAAGCTTTCTTT. Translation: CASSNRTGGTLKAFF. The full variable domain, in which reference TRBV5-1 and TRBJ1-1 provide the parts outside the CDR3, is KAGVTQTPRYLIKTRGQQVTLSCSPISGHRSVSWYQQTPGQGLQFLFEYFSETQRNKGNFPGRFSGRQFSNSRSEMNVSTLELGDSALYLCASSNRTGGTLKAFFGQGTRLTVV.

The table lists this clone with a count of one. The chain recombines TRBV5-5 with TRBJ2-3, with D perhaps matching TRBD2 (6 bases). Germline V CDR1 and CDR2: SGHKS, YYEKEE (reference sequence). V was clipped by 4 bases and J by 8 bases, with 11 bases between them. This CDR3 is 12 amino acids long. Here the CDR3 DNA reads TGTGCCAGCAGCGCACTAGCTGGTACGCAGTATTTT. Protein sequence: CASSALAGTQYF. The complete variable domain, with remaining parts taken from reference TRBV5-5 and TRBJ2-3, reads DAGVTQSPTHLIKTRGQQVTLRCSPISGHKSVSWYQQVLGQGPQFIFQYYEKEERGRGNFPDRFSARQFPNYSSELNVNALLLGDSALYLCASSALAGTQYFGPGTRLTVL.